This TCR beta chain stems from a study of blood T cell repertoires in COVID-19. Trimming took 2 bases from V and 7 from J; bases not matched to a gene: 7. This CDR3 contains 14 residues. Looked up from germline, CDR1 is SGHVS and CDR2 is FQNEAQ. Assay used: immunoSEQ multiplex PCR; TCRdb lists only in-frame clones, some missing. The sample holds 70,000 to 95,000 clones, around nine tenths seen once. Sequenced input: peripheral blood. The chain joins TRBV7-8 to TRBJ1-2; 7 bases are shared with TRBD1. The receptor was isolated from a woman older than 75 with acute or convalescent COVID-19. CDR3 protein: CASSLIRGTGGYTF. Here the CDR3 DNA reads TGTGCCAGCAGCTTAATCAGGGGGACGGGTGGCTACACCTTC.